A selection of T cell receptor beta chains follows, all from one sample in a study of blood T cell repertoires in COVID-19. Using immunoSEQ multiplex PCR, the repertoire was profiled, and TCRdb retains in-frame clones only, with some absent. The sample holds around 250,000 clones, approximately 82% seen once. What was sequenced was PBMCs or T cells enriched from blood (not recorded which). The receptors come from a man aged 35-49 years who had recovered from COVID-19. Both conserved end residues are part of each CDR3. Each record gives: J gene, V gene, CDR3 protein.

J: TRBJ1-1; V: TRBV19; CDR3: CASDDREAEAFF
J: TRBJ1-3; V: TRBV9; CDR3: CASSVGSVASGNTIYF
J: TRBJ2-7; V: TRBV13; CDR3: CASSLPGESSYEQYF
J: TRBJ1-2; V: TRBV4-1; CDR3: CASSQDPGSNYGYTF
J: TRBJ2-7; V: TRBV7-2; CDR3: CASSSATSGLDEQYF
J: TRBJ1-2; V: TRBV28; CDR3: CATSAWGRGQAGGYTF
J: TRBJ1-5; V: TRBV6-5; CDR3: CASSFGQGIQPQHF
J: TRBJ1-2; V: TRBV4-2; CDR3: CASSQDEDRGLALGYTF
J: TRBJ2-3; V: TRBV28; CDR3: CASSPTSGRGTDTQYF
J: TRBJ2-7; V: TRBV2; CDR3: CASSEGLGRRGYF
J: TRBJ2-1; V: TRBV5-1; CDR3: CASSQGLAEYNEQFF
J: TRBJ2-4; V: TRBV27; CDR3: CASRSTNF
J: TRBJ1-6; V: TRBV4-3; CDR3: CASSQMGQASSPLHF
J: TRBJ2-3; V: TRBV6-5; CDR3: CASSRAGSTDTQYF
J: TRBJ1-6; V: TRBV2; CDR3: CASLGQGMNNSPLHF
J: TRBJ1-2; V: TRBV3-1/TRBV3-2; CDR3: CASRPRAVGGYTF
J: TRBJ2-1; V: TRBV24-1; CDR3: CATSVFSGRAKVDEQFF
J: TRBJ2-7; V: TRBV7-6; CDR3: CASSLRGLSTEQYF
J: TRBJ1-2; V: TRBV9; CDR3: CASSPSDRVGVYGYTF
J: TRBJ2-7; V: TRBV5-4; CDR3: CASSLYISYEQYF
J: TRBJ1-5; V: TRBV18; CDR3: CASSYSPGQNYQPQHF
J: TRBJ1-2; V: TRBV27; CDR3: CATLNRNNYGYTF
J: TRBJ1-1; V: TRBV5-8; CDR3: CASSSRQARGAEAFF
J: TRBJ1-4; V: TRBV28; CDR3: CASSLGQWNNEKLFF
J: TRBJ1-1; V: TRBV27; CDR3: CASSTNGDTEAFF
J: TRBJ1-2; V: TRBV5-6; CDR3: CASSIDRVGGYTF
J: TRBJ1-2; V: TRBV6-9; CDR3: CASSREGGYTF
J: TRBJ2-2; V: TRBV2; CDR3: CASIILEGTGELFF
J: TRBJ1-5; V: TRBV24-1; CDR3: CATSESRGGNQPQHF
J: TRBJ1-1; V: TRBV11-2; CDR3: CASSFGTVWNTEAFF
J: TRBJ1-1; V: TRBV6-2/TRBV6-3; CDR3: CASSLNRATEAFF
J: TRBJ1-3; V: TRBV10-3; CDR3: CAIGGDENTIYF
J: TRBJ1-6; V: TRBV9; CDR3: CASSAELLGPNSPLHF
J: TRBJ1-4; V: TRBV4-2; CDR3: CASSQDAGRKLFF
J: TRBJ1-6; V: TRBV3-1/TRBV3-2; CDR3: CASSQDQRFLAPLHF
J: TRBJ1-3; V: TRBV7-8; CDR3: CASSPRGTGNTIYF
J: TRBJ1-6; V: TRBV5-1; CDR3: CASSLAGEGTNSPLHF
J: TRBJ2-3; V: TRBV29-1; CDR3: CSVAIAGVSTDTQYF
J: TRBJ2-7; V: TRBV6-5; CDR3: CASSYRGAGEQYF
J: TRBJ1-1; V: TRBV6-5; CDR3: CASSPMGQLYAFF
J: TRBJ1-5; V: TRBV29-1; CDR3: CSVRGGTGAQHF
J: TRBJ2-1; V: TRBV4-2; CDR3: CASSQAERERYNEQFF
J: TRBJ2-1; V: TRBV2; CDR3: CASSEEQGRYNEQFF
J: TRBJ1-6; V: TRBV2; CDR3: CASSLTGERSPLHF
J: TRBJ1-2; V: TRBV28; CDR3: CASSLSWTGPPYGYTF
J: TRBJ1-6; V: TRBV7-8; CDR3: CASSLTGTGTHNSPLHF
J: TRBJ2-2; V: TRBV29-1; CDR3: CSVVGAGGGELFF
J: TRBJ1-5; V: TRBV9; CDR3: CASSVYPGGNQPQHF
J: TRBJ2-7; V: TRBV27; CDR3: CASSLWRGALVYEQYF
J: TRBJ2-7; V: TRBV7-6; CDR3: CASSRPGSYEQYF
J: TRBJ2-3; V: TRBV6-2/TRBV6-3; CDR3: CASRPSRPDTQYF
J: TRBJ2-7; V: TRBV19; CDR3: CASRPSGAYEQYF
J: TRBJ2-1; V: TRBV4-1; CDR3: CASSQDQAGTGREQFF
J: TRBJ2-5; V: TRBV9; CDR3: CASSYLGWGEAQYF
J: TRBJ2-1; V: TRBV24-1; CDR3: CATSANNEQFF
J: TRBJ1-1; V: TRBV7-9; CDR3: CASSLGARQGAQAFF
J: TRBJ1-1; V: TRBV28; CDR3: CASSPPQNTEAFF
J: TRBJ2-1; V: TRBV18; CDR3: CASSLSSGTYNEQFF
J: TRBJ1-2; V: TRBV6-1; CDR3: CASSEAPGGPYGYTF